The source of this T cell receptor beta chain is a study of T-cell memory formation after mild COVID-19. About the study: TCR clusters were mostly donor specific.

The sample holds one count of this clonotype. Its antigen is not identified. MiXCR was run by TCRdb on the 5' RACE reads, yielding one entry per CDR3 protein. The sample shows roughly 350,000 distinct CDR3 sequences, around 21% of them seen only once. The V gene end was trimmed by 6 bases and the J gene end by 4 bases; junction bases not matched to a gene: 7. Germline loops: CDR1 LGHDT, CDR2 YNNKEL (reference sequence). The CDR3 loop spans 16 amino acids. Overall study findings and caveats: Memory sampled before infection contained some responding clones, suggesting cross-reactive memory joined. Clones that contracted clustered mainly in CM and EM if CD4+ and in EMRA if CD8+. Day 15 to 85 contracting clones showed balanced CD4/CD8; later expanders leaned CD4+.

This receptor was taken from an adult woman who had mild COVID-19 (a few samples of this study predate the infection). Cell type and time point are not known. This sequence joins TRBV3-1 and TRBJ2-2, with TRBD2 matching over 11 bases. Sample: PBMCs or a T cell subset sorted from them (not recorded which). The CDR3 region is CASRRGTSGPTGELFF. In DNA form, the CDR3 reads TGTGCCAGCAGACGTGGGACTAGCGGCCCCACCGGGGAGCTGTTTTTT. The variable domain in full, with the rest retrieved from reference TRBV3-1 and TRBJ2-2, is DTAVSQTPKYLVTQMGNDKSIKCEQNLGHDTMYWYKQDSKKFLKIMFSYNNKELIINETVPNRFSPKSPDKAHLNLHINSLELGDSAVYFCASRRGTSGPTGELFFGEGSRLTVL.